A single T cell receptor (beta chain) is shown here with its context. Its antigen is unidentified. RNA transcripts yielded amplified TCR beta CDR3 regions. In the first-round RT-PCR of the TCR CDR3, the HTBI primer set was used. MiXCR, applied by TCRdb to the multiplex PCR reads, yields one record per CDR3 protein. The data contain roughly 710,000 distinct CDR3 sequences, roughly 32% of them singletons. Trimming stripped 1 base from V and 1 base from J, with 13 bases between. The germline gives CDR1 MNHEY, CDR2 SVGAGI. The CDR3 totals 16 residues. The sample originates from a study of T cells in Graves' hyperthyroidism and ophthalmopathy. The study, taken as a whole, reports: Within blood appeared most thyroid clonotypes that had expanded above 0.001.

Sequencing input: blood. The chain couples TRBV6-5 to TRBJ1-1; D is undetermined. This receptor was identified in a woman aged 35 to 49 with Graves' hyperthyroidism. CDR3 DNA: TGTGCCAGCAGTTACTTGTGGCGTAATCCGAACACTGAAGCTTTCTTT. It codes for CASSYLWRNPNTEAFF.